This TCR beta chain was captured in a study of blood T cell repertoires in COVID-19. Study in general: COVID-19 samples collected from the United States, Italy and Spain covered acute and convalescent phases. Sources were T cells, B-cell-depleted T cells, or PBMCs; the material itself was cDNA or gDNA.

Between the trimmed V and J ends, which lost 6 bases and 3 bases, there was a span of 21 bases. CDR3 length equals 17 residues. Germline V gene lookup returns CDR1 MNHEY and CDR2 SVGEGT. Per the original methods: The assay estimated nucleated cells by amplifying reference gene primers. TCRdb's table, derived via immunoSEQ multiplex PCR, lists solely in-frame clones and lacks some. D and trimming come from the DNA, and the V and J calls and clone size come from that table. This sample has 34,000 or so clones; around 87% occur once, and the top ten carry around 1.8%. The source of this sequence is a man aged 50 to 60 with active or convalescent COVID-19. The gene calls are TRBV6-2 or TRBV6-3 and TRBJ1-5; D is unresolved. The material sequenced was peripheral blood. The CDR3 region is CASSPPSWRADNQPQHF. The DNA for the CDR3 is TGTGCCAGCAGCCCCCCCAGCTGGCGGGCGGACAATCAGCCCCAGCATTTT.